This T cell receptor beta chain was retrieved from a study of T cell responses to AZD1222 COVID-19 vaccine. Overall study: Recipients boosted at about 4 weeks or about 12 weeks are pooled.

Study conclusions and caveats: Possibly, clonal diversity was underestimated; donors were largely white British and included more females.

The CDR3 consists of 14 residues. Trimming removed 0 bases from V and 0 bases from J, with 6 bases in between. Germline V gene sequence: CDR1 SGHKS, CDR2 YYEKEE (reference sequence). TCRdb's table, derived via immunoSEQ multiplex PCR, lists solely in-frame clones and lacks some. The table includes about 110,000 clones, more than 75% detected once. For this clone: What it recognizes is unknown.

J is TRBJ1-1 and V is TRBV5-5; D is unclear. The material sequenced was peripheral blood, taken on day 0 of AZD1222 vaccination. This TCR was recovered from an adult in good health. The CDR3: CASSLGLLNTEAFF. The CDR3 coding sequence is TGTGCCAGCAGCTTGGGCCTATTGAACACTGAAGCTTTCTTT.